The T cell receptor beta chain described here comes from a study of blood T cells in healthy people across ages. It was with a sample-barcoded 5' primer and a J-beta primer mix that a second PCR of roughly 7 to 12 cycles was run. TCRdb re-called the 5' RACE reads through MiXCR, storing one row per CDR3 protein. The data contain 1.4 million to 1.5 million distinct CDR3 sequences, approximately 40% of them singletons. Germline V gene sequence: CDR1 LGHNA, CDR2 YNFKEQ. V lost 2 bases to trimming and J lost 2 bases; unmatched junction nucleotides: 5. The CDR3 is 16 residues long. A remark on this clonotype: Its cognate antigen is unknown.

Whole-study results and caveats: Aged donors had fewer naive CD4+ cells and lower diversity than long-lived donors.

V is TRBV4-2 and J is TRBJ2-7, with 11 bases that match TRBD2. Source material: blood. This TCR came from a woman under 30 in good health. Here the CDR3 DNA reads TGTGCCAGCAGCCAAACGACTAGCGGGGACCCCTACGAGCAGTACTTC. This encodes CASSQTTSGDPYEQYF.